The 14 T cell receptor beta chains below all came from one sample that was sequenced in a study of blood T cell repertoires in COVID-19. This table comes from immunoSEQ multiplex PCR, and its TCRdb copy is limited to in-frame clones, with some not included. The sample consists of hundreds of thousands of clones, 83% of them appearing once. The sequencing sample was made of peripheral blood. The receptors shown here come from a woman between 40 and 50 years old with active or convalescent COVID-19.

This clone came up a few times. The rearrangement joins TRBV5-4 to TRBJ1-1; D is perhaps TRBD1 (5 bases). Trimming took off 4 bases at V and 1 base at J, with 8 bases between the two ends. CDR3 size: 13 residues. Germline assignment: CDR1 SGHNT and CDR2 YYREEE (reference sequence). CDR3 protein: CASSLDKNTEAFF. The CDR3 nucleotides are TGTGCCAGCAGCCTGGACAAGAACACTGAAGCTTTCTTT.

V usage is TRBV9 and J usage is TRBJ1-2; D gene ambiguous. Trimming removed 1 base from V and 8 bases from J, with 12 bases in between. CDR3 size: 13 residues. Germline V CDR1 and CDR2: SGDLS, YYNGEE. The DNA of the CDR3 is TGTGCCAGCAGCGTAACCCCACAACGAGGCTACACCTTC. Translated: CASSVTPQRGYTF.

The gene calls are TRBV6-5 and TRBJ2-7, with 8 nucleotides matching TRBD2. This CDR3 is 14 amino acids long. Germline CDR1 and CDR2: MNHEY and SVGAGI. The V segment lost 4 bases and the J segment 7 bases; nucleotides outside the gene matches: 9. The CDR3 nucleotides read TGTGCCAGCAGTTCGGGCCTAGCGGGCGGGGAGCAGTACTTC. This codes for CASSSGLAGGEQYF.

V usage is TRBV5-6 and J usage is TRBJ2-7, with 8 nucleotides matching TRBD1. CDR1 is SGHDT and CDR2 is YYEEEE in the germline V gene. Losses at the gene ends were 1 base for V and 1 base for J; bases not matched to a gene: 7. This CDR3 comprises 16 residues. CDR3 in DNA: TGTGCCAGCAGCTTGCACAGGGGGGTGAGATCCTACGAGCAGTACTTC. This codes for CASSLHRGVRSYEQYF.

Here the CDR3 reads CASSITRTGVNTEAFF. CDR3 nucleotide sequence: TGTGCCAGCAGCATTACCCGGACAGGGGTTAACACTGAAGCTTTCTTT. The chain is built from TRBV7-3 and TRBJ1-1; 9 bases are shared with TRBD1. In germline, CDR1 is SGHTA, CDR2 FQGTGA. V was pared by 5 bases and J by 2 bases, with 9 bases of the junction left unmatched. The CDR3 covers 16 residues. The complete variable domain, with remaining parts taken from reference TRBV7-3 and TRBJ1-1, reads GAGVSQTPSNKVTEKGKYVELRCDPISGHTALYWYRQSLGQGPEFLIYFQGTGAADDSGLPNDRFFAVRPEGSVSTLKIQRTERGDSAVYLCASSITRTGVNTEAFFGQGTRLTVV.

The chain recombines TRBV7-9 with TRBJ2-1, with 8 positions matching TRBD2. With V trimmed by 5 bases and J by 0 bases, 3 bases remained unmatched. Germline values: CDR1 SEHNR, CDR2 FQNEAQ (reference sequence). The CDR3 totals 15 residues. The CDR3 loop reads CASSGSGSSYNEQFF. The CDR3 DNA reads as TGTGCCAGCAGCGGAAGCGGGAGCTCCTACAATGAGCAGTTCTTC.

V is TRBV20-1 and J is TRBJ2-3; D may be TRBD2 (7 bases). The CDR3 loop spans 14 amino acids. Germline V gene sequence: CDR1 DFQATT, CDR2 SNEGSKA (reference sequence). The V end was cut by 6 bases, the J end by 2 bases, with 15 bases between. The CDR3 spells CSASSRGATDTQYF. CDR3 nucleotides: TGCAGTGCCAGTTCCCGGGGGGCCACAGATACGCAGTATTTT.

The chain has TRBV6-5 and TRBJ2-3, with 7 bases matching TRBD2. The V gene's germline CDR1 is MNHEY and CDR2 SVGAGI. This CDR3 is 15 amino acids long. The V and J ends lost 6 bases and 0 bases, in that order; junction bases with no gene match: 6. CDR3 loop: CASRLSGASTDTQYF. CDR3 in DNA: TGTGCCAGCAGACTAAGCGGGGCTAGCACAGATACGCAGTATTTT.

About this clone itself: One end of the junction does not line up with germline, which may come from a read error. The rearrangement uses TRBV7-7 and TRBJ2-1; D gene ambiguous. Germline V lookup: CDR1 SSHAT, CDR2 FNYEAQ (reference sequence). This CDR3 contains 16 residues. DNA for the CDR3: TGTGCTAGCAGCTTAGACGTGCGGAGTTTCAACAATGAGCAGTTCTTC. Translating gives CASSLDVRSFNNEQFF.

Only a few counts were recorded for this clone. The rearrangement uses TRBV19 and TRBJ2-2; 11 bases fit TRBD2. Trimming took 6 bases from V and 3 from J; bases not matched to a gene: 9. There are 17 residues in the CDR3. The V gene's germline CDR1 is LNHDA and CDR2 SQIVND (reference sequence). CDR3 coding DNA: TGTGCCAGTAGACAGACTAGCGGGACTAAGTACACCGGGGAGCTGTTTTTT. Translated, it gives CASRQTSGTKYTGELFF. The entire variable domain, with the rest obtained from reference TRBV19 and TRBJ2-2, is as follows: DGGITQSPKYLFRKEGQNVTLSCEQNLNHDAMYWYRQDPGQGLRLIYYSQIVNDFQKGDIAEGYSVSREKKESFPLTVTSAQKNPTAFYLCASRQTSGTKYTGELFFGEGSRLTVL.

The CDR3 loop is CASSPGRGDTQYF. The DNA for the CDR3 is TGTGCCAGCTCACCGGGGCGGGGAGATACGCAGTATTTT. This rearrangement joins TRBV18 to TRBJ2-3; possibly TRBD2 for D (6 bases). CDR1 KGHSH and CDR2 LQKENI come from the germline V gene. This CDR3 region has 13 residues. The V end lost 3 bases, the J end lost 5 bases, and 9 bases lay between the germline ends.

The CDR3 sequence: CASSYIGGGGQPQHF. In DNA form, the CDR3 reads TGTGCCAGCAGTTACATTGGAGGGGGCGGTCAGCCCCAGCATTTT. The genes are TRBV6-2 or TRBV6-3 and TRBJ1-5; 7 bases align to TRBD1. Germline CDR1 is MNHEY and CDR2 is SVGEGT. Trimming cost V 2 bases and J 6 bases; bases outside gene matches: 7. This CDR3 region has 15 residues.

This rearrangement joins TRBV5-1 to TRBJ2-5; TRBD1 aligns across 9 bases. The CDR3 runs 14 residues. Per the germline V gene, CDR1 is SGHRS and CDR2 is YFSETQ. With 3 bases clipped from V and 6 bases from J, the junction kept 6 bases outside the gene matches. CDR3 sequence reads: CASSSTGGSKTQYF. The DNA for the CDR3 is TGCGCCAGCAGCTCAACAGGGGGCAGCAAGACCCAGTACTTC. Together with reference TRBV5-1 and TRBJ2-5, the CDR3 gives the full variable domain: KAGVTQTPRYLIKTRGQQVTLSCSPISGHRSVSWYQQTPGQGLQFLFEYFSETQRNKGNFPGRFSGRQFSNSRSEMNVSTLELGDSALYLCASSSTGGSKTQYFGPGTRLLVL.

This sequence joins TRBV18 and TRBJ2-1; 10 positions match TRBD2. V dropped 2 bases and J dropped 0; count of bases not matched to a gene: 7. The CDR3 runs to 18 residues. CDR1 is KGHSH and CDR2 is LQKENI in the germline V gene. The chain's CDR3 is CASSPGLAGGLSYNEQFF. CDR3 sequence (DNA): TGTGCCAGCTCACCAGGGTTAGCGGGAGGCCTCTCCTACAATGAGCAGTTCTTC.